This entry concerns a single T cell receptor (beta chain). The antigen is undetermined. The sample comes from a study of graft-versus-host responses after intestinal transplantation. Study-level points and caveats: High graft-versus-host to host-versus-graft clonal ratios were found in allografts of patients who had graft-donor T cell macrochimerism.

Only in-frame clones appear in the TCRdb table, and some are missing; sequencing was by immunoSEQ multiplex PCR. The table includes approximately 46,000 clones, approximately 84% detected once. There are 17 residues in the CDR3. V dropped 4 bases and J dropped 5; count of bases not matched to a gene: 12. Germline-derived CDR1 and CDR2 are MGHDK and SYGVNS. The sequence was obtained from a human donor who was the organ donor for an intestinal transplant. The material sequenced was unstimulated CD4+ T cells sorted from spleen or lymph node cells, taken before transplant. J is TRBJ2-2 and V is TRBV25-1, with 8 bases that match TRBD1. The CDR3 region has the DNA TGTGCCAGCAGTGCCCTGAAAGGACAGGGAGATACCGGGGAGCTGTTTTTT. Protein product: CASSALKGQGDTGELFF.